This entry concerns a single T cell receptor (beta chain). Its binding antigen is unknown. No much larger clonotype is one base removed from it; base qualities were not supplied. The CDR3, from cysteine to phenylalanine, totals 16 residues. Just the 48-base CDR3 DNA is kept, in frame starting at base 1. As encoded in the germline V gene, CDR1 is SGDLS while CDR2 is YYNGEE. V has 3 bases trimmed and J has 0 bases trimmed; junction bases matching no gene number 5. This sample is part of a study of cytomegalovirus exposure and HLA in healthy donors (dated by TCRdb to 2016 to 2017). About the study as a whole: An earlier analysis of some 600 of the donors reported roughly 300 Gb of sequence data and around 100 million unique TCR beta sequences obtained from roughly 180 million T cells. Rather than drawing on any new phenotypic data, the later analysis identified candidate immune exposures from TCR beta sequences and the way those sequences occurred across donors. To predict cytomegalovirus infection status, the study brought together high-throughput TCR immunosequencing, statistical association of individual TCRs with disease status, and machine learning. An earlier analysis of roughly 600 of the donors used high-throughput TCR beta sequencing to judge whether each TCR beta V gene segment behaved as functional or pseudogenic. The study profiled the T cell repertoires of 500 to 800 subjects by immunosequencing and related them to cytomegalovirus serostatus. Among some 410 genotyped donors of the cohort, an average of about 240,000 unique TCR beta nucleotide sequences were sequenced per donor, roughly a sixth of them non-productive. The genetic ancestry cluster associated with self-reported Caucasian donors included 81% of the 398 genotyped donors. A later analysis re-examined previously published TCR beta repertoires from more than 600 donors and added high-resolution HLA genotyping to investigate patterns of TCR occurrence. Donor age, sex, ethnicity and CMV serostatus were compiled alongside the repertoire data. Both class I and class II loci were covered by HLA typing, at four-digit resolution. All discovery cohort repertoires had been generated using a single sequencing platform. Four to six DR-DQ haplotypes were handled as single units for association and clustering, since linkage in the cohort was strong. Along with the approximately 700-subject first cohort, a separate validation cohort of over a hundred different subjects was used. The number of typed donors differed by locus: about 620-640 for A, B, C, DRB1 and DQB1; 522 for DQA1; 606 for DPA1; and about 450 for DPB1. In a later genetic analysis, genome-wide SNP genotypes for about 60% of the 666 donors were used, and that subset was treated as a discovery cohort. The study aimed to test whether cataloging public T cell receptors could reveal signatures of past pathogen exposure. About 300 gigabases of sequencing data and tens of millions of unique TCR sequences were included in an early release covering about 700 HLA-typed donors.

The cohort comprised around 700 healthy bone marrow donors. At the time of sampling, all cohort members were nominally healthy, though unrecorded immune exposures were likely present. The donor tested CMV seronegative, placing the donor among the 350 or so seronegative members of the cohort. A peripheral blood sample was provided by each donor, and peripheral blood mononuclear cells were used for TCR beta sequencing. Genomic DNA extraction from the blood cell samples was performed with the Qiagen DNeasy Blood Extraction Kit. The method behind the library was the immunoSEQ multiplex PCR assay. The multiplex PCR relied on a mix of 60 forward primers for TCR Vbeta segments and 13 reverse primers for TCR Jbeta segments. The CDR3 region of rearranged TCR beta genes was amplified from genomic DNA by a multiplex PCR assay. On the Illumina HiSeq System, the amplified TCR beta libraries were sequenced as 87-base-pair reads. The original methods were these. Across the 500 to 750 repertoires, a later analysis counted 80 million or so unique TCR beta chains, 9 million to 14 million of which were shared by at least two donors. To remove PCR and sequencing errors, raw reads were error-corrected and collapsed into unique sequences using a nearest-neighbor algorithm that merged closely related sequences. To assign V, D and J gene segments, CDR3 sequences were aligned to IMGT reference sequences. Each retained sequence needed at least a six-nucleotide match to both a V gene segment and a J gene segment. Rearrangements were classified as productive when the CDR3 lacked stop codons and remained in frame with V and J, and all other rearrangements were classified as non-productive. Following IMGT convention, CDR3 was defined as the stretch from the second conserved V-encoded cysteine up to the conserved J-encoded phenylalanine. Sequences without an unambiguous match to a single V gene segment were excluded from the earlier analysis of almost 600 of the donors. An earlier analysis of a few hundred of the donors classified V segments as functional when productive rearrangements were above 56.7% and as segregating when the standard deviation between donors was above 5%. A statistical classification framework was built to diagnose cytomegalovirus status from the catalog of TCR beta chain sequences. In a later analysis, TCR nucleotide sequences were compared against IMGT/GENE-DB human TR gene sequences so that V and J genes could be assigned. The TCRdist pipeline was used in a later analysis to assign CDR3 sequences and most-parsimonious VDJ recombination scenarios. In a later analysis, every TCR beta chain was defined by the combination of its CDR3 amino acid sequence and its V-gene family, and reads without a unique V-gene family were dropped. To address suspected cross-contamination and a sequencing artifact, a later analysis removed several hundred highly shared, low-generation-probability nucleotide sequences. For each public chain, a later analysis derived a clonal expansion index from normalized ranks of inferred template counts within each repertoire. In a later analysis, generation probabilities were computed using a VDJ recombination model fitted to out-of-frame rearrangements, and the results were checked against IGoR. In a later analysis, hypergeometric tests were used to score TCR-TCR, TCR-HLA and TCR-CMV co-occurrence, with a repertoire-size bias correction applied to TCR pairs. False discovery rates were estimated in a later analysis by permuting HLA or CMV assignments 20 times. In a later analysis, co-occurring TCRs were grouped using DBSCAN, with TCRdist sequence similarity added in when clustering inside HLA-allele-positive subsets. For co-occurrence clustering, repertoires with fewer than 30,000 or more than 120,000 public chains were excluded, along with roughly five repertoires with anomalous nucleotide sharing. Not all clones reach the TCRdb copy of this immuneACCESS table, which keeps in-frame sequences only. Checked studies attribute under half of the gap to unresolved V genes and leave the rest unexplained. V and J calls and clone size come straight from that table; D and trimming were deduced from the DNA. In all, the sample holds 95,000 to 110,000 clones, and approximately 80% of those were seen once. The ten biggest clones cover 4.2% of the sample.

Here is what the overall study found, with its caveats: In an earlier analysis of 450 to 750 of the donors, most TCR beta V segments appeared in productive rearrangements about 87% or about 30% of the time, broadly matching IMGT annotations. In a later analysis, several top co-occurrence clusters were reported to appear linked to parvovirus B19, influenza, CMV and Epstein-Barr virus. HLA typing was unavailable for some donors at each locus, so association tests used only the typed subset. Because counts were too low, some 17 rarely observed V segments, including chromosome 9 orphons, were left out of the earlier analysis of roughly 600 of the donors. Correlated functional status among segregating V segments might be attributable to linkage disequilibrium, but an unknown experimental factor could not be ruled out. The study listed approximately 160 TCR beta chains as associated with cytomegalovirus. A further reported finding was that TCR beta sequences accurately predicted the HLA-A and HLA-B alleles for most subjects in the first cohort. In a later analysis, HLA-associated TCR beta chains showed more clonal expansion and lower generation probabilities than non-associated chains that were equally common. The classifier was reported to diagnose cytomegalovirus status with high specificity and sensitivity in both the original cohort and the validation cohort. An association between a missense DCLRE1C variant and V-gene and J-gene trimming of TCR beta chains was found in a later genetic analysis and replicated in an independent cohort. The authors suggested that the approach could potentially be generalized to other disease states and immunological phenotypes. The 87-base-pair reads could not distinguish some IMGT-functional V segments, including TRBV6-2 and TRBV6-3, so those segments were excluded. Roughly uniform sequencing depth across donors was assumed in presence/absence analyses, although this assumption may not hold. A later genetic analysis reported fewer N-insertions in productive TCRs among donors in an Asian-associated ancestry cluster than the roughly 700-donor mean. A later analysis found that most CMV-associated TCR beta chains appeared HLA-restricted, with HLA associations seemingly driven largely by CMV exposure. In a later analysis, some 17,000 TCR beta sequences were associated with specific HLA alleles at a false discovery rate of 0.05. In vitro tests confirmed that a few of the cytomegalovirus-associated TCR beta chains recognize cytomegalovirus antigens. A group of highly shared sequence variants was considered likely to be a technical artifact of the sequencing pipeline. The only immune exposure information available for the cohort was CMV serostatus. In a later analysis, the rate of TCR association differed among HLA loci, with DRB1 alleles having the most associated TCRs and HLA-C alleles having the fewest. Strong co-occurrence of HLA alleles, especially DR and DQ, made assigning TCR associations to individual alleles difficult. This cohort had only TCR beta chains sequenced, and the lack of alpha or paired-chain data limited which features could be detected. Most TCR sequences were observed very rarely across donors, whereas some public TCRs were present in many individuals.

The sequencing input was PBMCs. The sequence links TRBV9 to TRBJ2-3; 9 middle bases align to TRBD2. The source of this sequence is a male donor in good health and CMV-seronegative. This receptor carries the CDR3 CASSDRLAASTDTQYF. The DNA reads as follows: TGTGCCAGCAGCGATCGACTAGCGGCCAGCACAGATACGCAGTATTTT.